This T cell receptor beta chain was documented in a study of shared clonotypes between healthy human individuals (dated by TCRdb to about 2020). Context from the whole study: The cohort included a few men and a couple of women between 18 and 49 years of age. Between about 0.8 and 9 billion PBMCs per donor were obtained by leukapheresis. To increase sequencing depth and limit assay-specific biases, different laboratories used diverse techniques to prepare libraries and sequence TCR repertoires. For each donor, CD4 naive and CD4 memory were each run on three plates, CD8 naive on two plates, and CD8 memory on one plate. The study deeply sequenced blood TCR repertoires of five healthy adults to estimate repertoire size and the extent of clonotype sharing between individuals.

TCR CDR3 regions were amplified from genomic DNA by multiplex PCR using the deep immunoSEQ assay. Extracted genomic DNA from each cell subset was distributed evenly across all wells of several immunoSEQ 96-well plates, and each plate was treated as a replicate. Each replicate PCR for sorted subsets received roughly 0.2 ug genomic DNA, equal to some 32,000 T cell genomes. The purified libraries were quantified using a Qubit 3.0 fluorometer, sized with a Bioanalyzer 2100, and then quantified again using the KAPA Library Quantification kit. Each immunoSEQ 96-well plate was sequenced on its own single-read 150-cycle Illumina NextSeq 550 flow cell. Under the source paper's analysis protocol: Because only junctional sequences without quality scores were contained in the immunoSEQ output, filtering matching that applied to full-length reads could not be performed. To assign V/J genes and CDR3, sequences were annotated against IMGT germline references using PyIR, a Python wrapper for IgBLAST v1.9. Reads were removed for weak V/J assignments (E-value above 1e-6), missing CDR3, stop codons, out-of-frame junctions, or ambiguous translated residues. V3J clonotypes were defined as sequences sharing the same inferred V gene, J gene, and CDR3 amino acid sequence. The percentage overlap between two repertoires was calculated by dividing the number of shared unique clonotypes by the size of the smaller repertoire. Repertoire richness was assessed with RTK rarefaction, the Chao1 estimator, and Recon v2.1 estimates of unobserved clonotypes. Generation probabilities were computed with OLGA for all TCRbeta clonotypes obtained by the gDNA method from several donors. What TCRdb holds here is the immuneACCESS table cut down to in-frame rearrangements. Part of the clones is not present; checked against another copy, under half of the missing clones reflect an unresolved V gene, and the others are unexplained. Clone size and the V and J calls come from that table; the DNA yielded D and trimming. Recorded for this sample are 1.4 million to 1.5 million clones; around 97% of them occurred a single time. Over 1% of the sample lies in the top ten.

V is reduced by 1 base and J by 1 base, leaving a spacing of 10 bases between them. From the cysteine through the phenylalanine, the CDR3 covers 15 amino acids. Only CDR3 DNA remains: 45 bases, in frame from the first base. According to the germline V gene, CDR1 reads KGHSH and CDR2 reads LQKENI. Study-wide conclusions, independent of this receptor: Compared with non-shared clonotypes, clonotypes shared by all four sorted-subset donors had higher generation probabilities. Naive subsets generally had larger estimated clonotype richness than memory subsets. Based on pairwise subsampling, the degree of clonotype sharing among donors was expected to be affected by sequencing depth. The genetic and exposure-history diversity represented was limited by the small number of donors. Sampling was restricted to blood, and TCR repertoires in tissue are likely to differ from TCR repertoires in blood. Even with the large sequencing depth, rarefaction of the sorted-subset datasets indicated that sequencing was incomplete. About 4.5% of naive CD4, 3.5% of naive CD8, around 2.3% of memory CD4, and 0.4% of memory CD8 clonotypes were shared across several donors.

Comment on this clone: Its target antigen remains unknown. No much larger clone exists at a distance of one base, and base qualities are not known.

The donors were healthy, HIV-negative adults who had no recently reported acute infections or vaccinations. Only Caucasian adults living in Nashville, Tennessee, USA were represented among the donors. CD4+ T cells were enriched by magnetic negative selection, after which naive cells were positively selected on CD45RA and the negative fraction was taken as the memory subset. Blood was obtained by leukapheresis, after which PBMCs were separated by Ficoll-Histopaque density gradient centrifugation and cryopreserved in liquid nitrogen vapor phase. Purity and quantity of every magnetically sorted T cell population were checked by analytical flow cytometry. Each sorted fraction had its genomic DNA isolated and then quantified by UV absorbance on a Nanodrop 2000c.

The sequence is built from TRBV18 and TRBJ1-1; the D gene assignment is ambiguous. The TCR originated in a man under 40 in good health. Sample: naive CD4+ T cells sorted from blood. Taken with the paper, the label for cell subset or site translates to: CD45RA+ positively selected. The CDR3 here reads CASSPLGKTNTEAFF. The bases read TGTGCCAGCTCACCACTAGGCAAGACGAACACTGAAGCTTTCTTT.